The clone carrying this T cell receptor beta chain showed up just a few times. Antigen specificity is unknown. The source of the sample is a study of beta chain features in type 1 diabetes. Isolated RNA was reverse transcribed in full, so expressed TCRB transcripts were sequenced. TCRdb's copy holds only in-frame clones and misses some; the assay was immunoSEQ multiplex PCR. The sample carries 400,000 or so clones, 10% to 15% recorded once. Findings and caveats of the study: Sampled from patients, naive, central memory and Treg TCRB repertoires appeared more similar than those sampled from healthy donors. TCRB CDR3s from Type 1 diabetes patients were moderately but significantly shorter in all four CD4+ subsets.

Material: naive CD4+ T cells from blood. The sequence derives from a woman under 30 with type 1 diabetes.

In DNA form, the CDR3 reads TGTGCCAGCAGTTTCCCGGGGATCGGCTACACCTTC. Translating it yields CASSFPGIGYTF. The rearrangement joins TRBV28 to TRBJ1-2; unclear D gene. V was clipped by 3 bases and J by 8 bases, with 10 bases between them. The CDR3 is 12 amino acids. From germline, CDR1 is MDHEN and CDR2 SYDVKM.